This record looks at one TCR beta chain sequence and its context. Its antigen is as yet unknown. This sample is part of a study of somatic mutations in cytotoxic T cells in rheumatoid arthritis. Study details: There were some V beta antibody-stained T-cell populations flow-sorted at nearly 100% purity, and these included V beta1+ cells sequenced for TCRB. Study-level points and caveats: The CD8+ clonality of rheumatoid arthritis patients increased with age, whereas that of healthy controls did not. Each of 8 out of 65 patients had a largest CD8+ clone that made up more than 20% of CD8+ cells.

Isolation of CD4+ and CD8+ cells used positive magnetic bead selection, with purity checked by flow cytometry. Sequenced by immunoSEQ multiplex PCR; TCRdb stores in-frame clones only, minus some. The sample has 15,000 to 20,000 clones, approximately 75% seen once. Per the germline V gene, CDR1 is LGHNA and CDR2 is YSLEER. The CDR3 has 17 amino acids. The trim removed 1 base at V and 4 bases at J, leaving 8 bases unmatched. The sample taken for sequencing was CD8+ T cells sorted from blood. J is TRBJ2-2 and V is TRBV4-3; TRBD2 agrees at 8 bases. The sequence was obtained from an adult with rheumatoid arthritis. Here the CDR3 DNA reads TGCGCCAGCAGCCAAGGTCCGGGGGGGCTGCCCACCGGGGAGCTGTTTTTT. Translating it yields CASSQGPGGLPTGELFF.